Shown below are 13 T cell receptor beta chains from a single sample sequenced in a study of T cell repertoires in cytomegalovirus infection. A single record per CDR3 protein comes from TCRdb applying MiXCR to the reads. The sample contains nearly 550,000 distinct CDR3 sequences, approximately 15% of which appear only once. The sequenced sample consisted of CD8+ T cells from PBMCs. The receptors stem from a human donor in good health (CMV status not recorded). Some clones in this sample may be carry-over from other donors' samples.

The J gene is TRBJ2-1, the V gene TRBV20-1; TRBD2 aligns across 11 bases. The germline V gene has CDR1 DFQATT and CDR2 SNEGSKA (reference sequence). V gave up 6 bases and J gave up 3 bases; unmatched junction bases: 7. CDR3 length equals 15 residues. The CDR3 spells CSARLAGGFYNEQFF. The CDR3 DNA follows: TGCAGTGCCAGGCTAGCGGGAGGTTTCTACAATGAGCAGTTCTTC.

This clonotype was detected a few times. The V and J genes are TRBV27 and TRBJ2-3; 8 bases match TRBD1. The J segment lost 1 base and the V segment lost 5 bases, leaving 11 bases of the junction unmatched. CDR3 length: 17 residues. The germline gives CDR1 MNHEY, CDR2 SMNVEV (reference sequence). In DNA, the CDR3 is TGTGCCAGCAGTCTAATTTTCCCGGGACAGGGCACAGATACGCAGTATTTT. Translation gives CASSLIFPGQGTDTQYF.

This clonotype was observed at least ten times. V gene TRBV12-3 or TRBV12-4 combines with J gene TRBJ2-5, with D possibly TRBD1 on 6 matching bases. This CDR3 is 16 amino acids long. V lost 5 bases to trimming and J lost 5 bases, with 21 bases between them. CDR3 coding DNA: TGTGCCAGCAGTAACTCAGGACAGCTTCTGGGGGAGACCCAGTACTTC. Its translation is CASSNSGQLLGETQYF.

Many counts were recorded for this clonotype. The CDR3 DNA reads TGTGCCAGCACCTCTCCGACCATGCCCTACGAGCAGTACTTC. This gives the protein CASTSPTMPYEQYF. The chain is built from TRBV12-3 or TRBV12-4 and TRBJ2-7; D uncertain. This CDR3 region has 14 residues. Trimming removed 7 bases from V and 2 bases from J, with 15 bases in between.

Many counts were recorded for this clonotype. J is TRBJ2-2 and V is TRBV7-3; 9 nucleotides line up with TRBD2. V gave up 2 bases and J gave up 0 bases; unmatched junction bases: 4. CDR1 and CDR2 (germline): SGHTA, FQGTGA. This CDR3 comprises 17 residues. For the CDR3, the DNA is TGTGCCAGCAGCTTAGGGGCTAGCGGGACGAACACCGGGGAGCTGTTTTTT. Translating gives CASSLGASGTNTGELFF.

This clonotype was observed many times. CDR3 residues: CASSGWDRGYEQFF. In DNA, the CDR3 is TGTGCCAGCAGTGGATGGGACAGGGGCTATGAGCAGTTCTTC. The chain employs TRBV6-1 and TRBJ2-1; 10 nucleotides agree with TRBD1. V was clipped by 4 bases and J by 8 bases; unmatched bases: 5. The length of the CDR3 is 14 residues. Per the germline V gene, CDR1 is MNHNS and CDR2 is SASEGT.

The J gene is TRBJ2-4, the V gene TRBV6-2 or TRBV6-3; TRBD2 matches at 11 bases. J was trimmed by 8 bases and V by 3 bases; bases with no gene match: 6. This CDR3 is 15 amino acids long. From germline, CDR1 is MNHEY and CDR2 SVGEGT. The CDR3 nucleotides are TGTGCCAGCAGTTATAGCGGGGGGGCCGGTGACATTCAGTACTTC. This codes for CASSYSGGAGDIQYF.

The chain is built from TRBV6-1 and TRBJ1-6; D is undetermined. V was cut by 8 bases and J by 0 bases, with 11 bases left in between. CDR1 and CDR2 (germline): MNHNS, SASEGT. The CDR3 length is 15 residues. In DNA form, the CDR3 reads TGTGCCAGCGGAATGACTAGCTCCTATAATTCACCCCTCCACTTT. This codes for CASGMTSSYNSPLHF.

This clonotype was counted many times. The rearrangement joins TRBV4-1 to TRBJ2-2; TRBD2 matches at 13 bases. With 0 bases clipped from V and 7 bases from J, the junction kept 5 bases outside the gene matches. CDR3 length equals 17 residues. In germline, CDR1 is MGHRA, CDR2 YSYEKL. The CDR3 loop reads CASSQDGLAGVHGELFF. The CDR3 bases are TGCGCCAGCAGCCAAGACGGACTAGCGGGAGTGCACGGGGAGCTGTTTTTT.

This clonotype was found many times. The genes are TRBV7-3 and TRBJ2-2; D unresolved. Deletions cut 2 bases from V and 0 bases from J, with 10 bases between. The CDR3 contains 16 residues. Looked up from germline, CDR1 is SGHTA and CDR2 is FQGTGA. Here the CDR3 reads CASSLYDLPNTGELFF. DNA of the CDR3: TGTGCCAGCAGCTTATACGACCTTCCGAACACCGGGGAGCTGTTTTTT.

The table lists this clonotype with many counts. The chain employs TRBV28 and TRBJ2-3, with 12 bases aligning to TRBD2. The CDR3 spans 16 residues. Trimming took 6 bases from V and 6 from J; bases not matched to a gene: 10. CDR1 is MDHEN and CDR2 is SYDVKM in the germline V gene. The CDR3 loop is CASRPRLAGDEDTQYF. The DNA of the CDR3 is TGTGCCAGCAGACCGAGACTAGCGGGAGATGAGGATACGCAGTATTTT.

This clonotype was observed many times. This chain uses TRBV19 with TRBJ2-1, with D possibly TRBD2 on 5 matching bases. Germline CDR1 is LNHDA and CDR2 is SQIVND (reference sequence). V was trimmed by 1 base and J by 2 bases, leaving 21 bases between them. The CDR3 length is 19 residues. The CDR3 loop is CASSIGPSKRLGAYNEQFF. The CDR3 DNA is TGTGCCAGTAGTATAGGGCCATCTAAGCGCCTCGGGGCCTACAATGAGCAGTTCTTC. The variable domain in full, with the rest retrieved from reference TRBV19 and TRBJ2-1, is DGGITQSPKYLFRKEGQNVTLSCEQNLNHDAMYWYRQDPGQGLRLIYYSQIVNDFQKGDIAEGYSVSREKKESFPLTVTSAQKNPTAFYLCASSIGPSKRLGAYNEQFFGPGTRLTVL.

This clonotype has at least ten counts. The V gene is TRBV11-2, the J gene TRBJ2-1; D gene uncertain. V was shortened by 1 base and J by 8 bases, with 15 bases between the two germline ends. Germline V gene sequence: CDR1 SGHAT, CDR2 FQNNGV. This CDR3 region has 15 residues. The CDR3: CASSLGRTPGYEQFF. The CDR3 DNA is TGTGCCAGCAGCTTAGGAAGGACCCCTGGGTATGAGCAGTTCTTC.